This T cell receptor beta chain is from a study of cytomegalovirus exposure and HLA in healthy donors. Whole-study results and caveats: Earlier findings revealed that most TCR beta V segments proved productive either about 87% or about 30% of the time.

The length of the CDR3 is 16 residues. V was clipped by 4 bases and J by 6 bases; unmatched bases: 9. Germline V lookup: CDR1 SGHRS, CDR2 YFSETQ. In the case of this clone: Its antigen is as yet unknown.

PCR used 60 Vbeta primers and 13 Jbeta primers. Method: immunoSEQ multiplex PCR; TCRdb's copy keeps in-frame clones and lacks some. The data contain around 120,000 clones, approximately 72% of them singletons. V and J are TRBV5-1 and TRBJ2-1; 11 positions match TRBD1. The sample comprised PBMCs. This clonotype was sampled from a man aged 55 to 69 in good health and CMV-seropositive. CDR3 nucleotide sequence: TGCGCCAGCAGCCCCTCAGGACAGGGGGCGGCCAATGAGCAGTTCTTC. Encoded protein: CASSPSGQGAANEQFF.